A single sample is the source of the 7 T cell receptor beta chains below, sequenced in a study of blood T cell repertoires in COVID-19. TCRdb's table, derived via immunoSEQ multiplex PCR, lists solely in-frame clones and lacks some. The sample has 100,000 or so clones, around 90% seen once. Source material: peripheral blood. The receptor source for this set is a woman in her 50s with COVID-19, enrolled during active disease.

This chain joins TRBV7-2 and TRBJ2-1; 8 nucleotides line up with TRBD2. Germline values: CDR1 SGHTA, CDR2 FQGNSA. V was clipped by 11 bases and J by 3 bases; unmatched bases: 9. The CDR3 sequence is 14 residues long. The CDR3 reads CAAKAAGGYNEQFF. The CDR3 DNA sequence: TGTGCCGCTAAGGCGGCGGGGGGCTACAATGAGCAGTTCTTC.

The chain links TRBV4-3 to TRBJ1-5; 7 nucleotides agree with TRBD1. V shed 1 base, J shed 2 bases, and the junction held 5 bases outside the gene matches. There are 16 residues in the CDR3. Germline lookup yields CDR1 LGHNA and CDR2 YSLEER. The CDR3 region is CASSQGTGGGNQPQHF. The CDR3 region has the DNA TGCGCCAGCAGCCAAGGGACAGGAGGGGGCAATCAGCCCCAGCATTTT.

This clone was seen once. The V and J genes are TRBV3-1 (or the pseudogene TRBV3-2) and TRBJ2-2; 9 positions match TRBD2. The CDR3 runs 14 residues. CDR1 and CDR2 from the germline V gene are LGHDT and YNNKEL (reference sequence). Trimming removed 4 bases from V and 7 bases from J; junction bases left unmatched: 4. Here the CDR3 reads CASSLLAGSGELFF. DNA for the CDR3: TGTGCCAGCAGCCTTCTAGCGGGGAGCGGGGAGCTGTTTTTT.

The chain couples TRBV7-3 to TRBJ1-3, with D possibly matching TRBD1 (6 bases). CDR1 and CDR2 (germline): SGHTA, FQGTGA. The CDR3 totals 14 residues. Trimming left V 8 bases short and J 4 bases short, with 15 bases between. Here the CDR3 DNA reads TGTGCCAGCCTCGAAACAGGGATAGGAAACACCATATATTTT. Translating it yields CASLETGIGNTIYF.

The V and J genes are TRBV10-1 and TRBJ1-4; TRBD1 matches 12 bases. Losses at the gene ends were 5 bases for V and 6 bases for J; bases not matched to a gene: 10. The CDR3 is 17 residues long. Germline V gene data show CDR1 as WNHNN and CDR2 as SYGVQD (reference sequence). CDR3 DNA: TGCGCCAGCAGTCCGGGGGGACAGGGGGCCGGGGATGAAAAACTGTTTTTT. The encoded protein is CASSPGGQGAGDEKLFF.

CDR3 amino acids: CASSTRSTSGGMNEQFF. As DNA, the CDR3 is TGTGCCAGCAGCACTCGCTCGACTAGCGGGGGGATGAATGAGCAGTTCTTC. The J gene is TRBJ2-1, the V gene TRBV7-9; 13 nucleotides align to TRBD2. The CDR3 covers 17 residues. Per germline, CDR1 SEHNR and CDR2 FQNEAQ (reference sequence). Trimming at V came to 5 bases and at J to 7 bases, leaving 11 bases not matched to a gene.

V and J are TRBV7-2 and TRBJ1-2; D is possibly TRBD1 (5 bases). This CDR3 region has 19 residues. Deletions cut 1 base from V and 0 bases from J, with 21 bases between. The germline V gene has CDR1 SGHTA and CDR2 FQGNSA. The CDR3 DNA follows: TGTGCCAGCAGCTTAGTTCTGGGCGCAGGGTACATAGCTAACTATGGCTACACCTTC. Translation: CASSLVLGAGYIANYGYTF.